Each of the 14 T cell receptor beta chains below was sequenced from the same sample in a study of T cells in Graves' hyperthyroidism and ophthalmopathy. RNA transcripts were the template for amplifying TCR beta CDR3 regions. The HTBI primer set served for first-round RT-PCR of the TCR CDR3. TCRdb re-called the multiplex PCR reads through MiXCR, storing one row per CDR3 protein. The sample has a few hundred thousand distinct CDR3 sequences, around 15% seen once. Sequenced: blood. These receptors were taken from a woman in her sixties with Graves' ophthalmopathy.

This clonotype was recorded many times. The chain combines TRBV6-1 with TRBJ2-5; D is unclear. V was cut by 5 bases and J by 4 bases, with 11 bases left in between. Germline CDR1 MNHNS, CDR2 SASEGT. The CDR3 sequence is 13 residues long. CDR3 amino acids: CASSTLSPETQYF. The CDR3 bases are TGTGCCAGCAGTACTCTCAGCCCAGAGACCCAGTACTTC.

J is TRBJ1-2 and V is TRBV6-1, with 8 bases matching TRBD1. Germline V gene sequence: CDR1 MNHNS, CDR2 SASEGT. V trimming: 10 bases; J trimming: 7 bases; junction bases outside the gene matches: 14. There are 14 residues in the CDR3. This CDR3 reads CAISPMDRVSGYTF. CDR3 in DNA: TGTGCCATCTCCCCCATGGACAGGGTTAGTGGCTACACCTTC.

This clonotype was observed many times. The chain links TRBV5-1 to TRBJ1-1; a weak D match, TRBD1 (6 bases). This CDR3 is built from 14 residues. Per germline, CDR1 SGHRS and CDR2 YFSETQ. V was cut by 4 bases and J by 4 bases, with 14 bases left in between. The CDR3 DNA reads TGCGCCAGCAGCGGGGGGCGCGAAATCACTGAAGCTTTCTTT. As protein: CASSGGREITEAFF.

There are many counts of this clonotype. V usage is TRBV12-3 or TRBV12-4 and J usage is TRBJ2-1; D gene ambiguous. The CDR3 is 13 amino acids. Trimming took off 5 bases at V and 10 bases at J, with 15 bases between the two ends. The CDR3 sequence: CASSGVRSSEQFF. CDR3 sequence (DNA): TGTGCCAGCAGTGGGGTTAGGAGTAGCGAGCAGTTCTTC.

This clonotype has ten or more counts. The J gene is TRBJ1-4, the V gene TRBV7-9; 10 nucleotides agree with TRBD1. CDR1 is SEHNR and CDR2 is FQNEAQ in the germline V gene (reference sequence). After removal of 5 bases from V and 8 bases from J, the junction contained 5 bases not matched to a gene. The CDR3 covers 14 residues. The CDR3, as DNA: TGTGCCAGCAGCCAGGACAGGGGGAGAGAAAAACTGTTTTTT. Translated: CASSQDRGREKLFF.

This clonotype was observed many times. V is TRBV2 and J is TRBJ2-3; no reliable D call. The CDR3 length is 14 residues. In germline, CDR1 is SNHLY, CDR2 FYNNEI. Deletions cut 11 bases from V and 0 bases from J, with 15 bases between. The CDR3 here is CAGAPGPSTDTQYF. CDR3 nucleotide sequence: TGTGCCGGAGCCCCCGGGCCTAGCACAGATACGCAGTATTTT. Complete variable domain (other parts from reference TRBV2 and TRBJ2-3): EPEVTQTPSHQVTQMGQEVILRCVPISNHLYFYWYRQILGQKVEFLVSFYNNEISEKSEIFDDQFSVERPDGSNFTLKIRSTKLEDSAMYFCAGAPGPSTDTQYFGPGTRLTVL.

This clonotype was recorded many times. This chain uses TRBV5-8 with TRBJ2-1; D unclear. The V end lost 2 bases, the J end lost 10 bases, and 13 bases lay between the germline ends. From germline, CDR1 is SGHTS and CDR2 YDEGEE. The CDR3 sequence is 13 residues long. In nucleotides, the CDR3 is TGTGCCAGCAGCTTAACCCCTGAGGTAGAGCAGTTCTTC. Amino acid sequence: CASSLTPEVEQFF.

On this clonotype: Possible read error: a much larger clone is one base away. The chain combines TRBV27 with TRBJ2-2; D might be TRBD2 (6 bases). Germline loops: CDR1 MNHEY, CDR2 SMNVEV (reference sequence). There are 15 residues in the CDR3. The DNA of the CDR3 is TGTGCCAGCAGTTTAGGCGGGATGAACACCGGGAAGCTGTTTTTT. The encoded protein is CASSLGGMNTGKLFF.

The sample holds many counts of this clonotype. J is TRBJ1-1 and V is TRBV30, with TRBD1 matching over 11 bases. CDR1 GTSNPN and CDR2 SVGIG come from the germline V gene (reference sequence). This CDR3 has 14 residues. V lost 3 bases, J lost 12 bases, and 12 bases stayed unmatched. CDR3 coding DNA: TGTGCCTGGAGCCTCCGAGGGACAGGGGGGCGAACTTTCTTT. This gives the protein CAWSLRGTGGRTFF. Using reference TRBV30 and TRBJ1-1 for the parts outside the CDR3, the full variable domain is SQTIHQWPATLVQPVGSPLSLECTVEGTSNPNLYWYRQAAGRGLQLLFYSVGIGQISSEVPQNLSASRPQDRQFILSSKKLLLSDSGFYLCAWSLRGTGGRTFFGQGTRLTVV.

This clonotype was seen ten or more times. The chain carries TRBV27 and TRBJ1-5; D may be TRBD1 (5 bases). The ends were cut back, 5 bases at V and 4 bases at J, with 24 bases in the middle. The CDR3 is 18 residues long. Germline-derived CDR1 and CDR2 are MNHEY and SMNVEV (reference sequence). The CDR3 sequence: CASSPRGVREFRNQPQHF. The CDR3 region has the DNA TGTGCCAGCAGTCCCCGGGGGGTTCGGGAATTCCGGAATCAGCCCCAGCATTTT.

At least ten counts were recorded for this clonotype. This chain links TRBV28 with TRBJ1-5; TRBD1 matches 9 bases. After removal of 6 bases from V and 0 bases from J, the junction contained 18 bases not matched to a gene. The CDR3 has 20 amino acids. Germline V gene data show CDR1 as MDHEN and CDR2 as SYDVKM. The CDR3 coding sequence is TGTGCCAGCAGGAGACTCCTCCGGGACAGGGTCGCGGGTAGCAATCAGCCCCAGCATTTT. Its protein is CASRRLLRDRVAGSNQPQHF.

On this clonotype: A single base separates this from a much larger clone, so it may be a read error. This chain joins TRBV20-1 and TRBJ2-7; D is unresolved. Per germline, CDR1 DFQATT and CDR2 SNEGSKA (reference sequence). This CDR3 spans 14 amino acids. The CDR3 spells CSAILPGYSYERYF. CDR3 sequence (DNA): TGCAGTGCTATCCTACCGGGCTACTCCTACGAGCGGTACTTC.

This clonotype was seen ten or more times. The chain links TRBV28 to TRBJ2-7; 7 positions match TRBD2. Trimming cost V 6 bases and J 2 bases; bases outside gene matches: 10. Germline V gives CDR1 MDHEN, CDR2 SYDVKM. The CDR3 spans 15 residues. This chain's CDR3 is CASSEVGGRTYEQYF. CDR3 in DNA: TGTGCCAGCAGCGAGGTTGGCGGGAGAACCTACGAGCAGTACTTC.

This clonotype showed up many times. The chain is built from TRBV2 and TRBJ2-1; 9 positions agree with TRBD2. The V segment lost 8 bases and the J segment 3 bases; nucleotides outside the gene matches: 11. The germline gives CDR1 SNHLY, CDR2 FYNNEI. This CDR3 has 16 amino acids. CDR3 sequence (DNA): TGTGCCAGCGCTCGTCCTAGCGGGACTCTCTACAATGAGCAGTTCTTC. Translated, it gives CASARPSGTLYNEQFF. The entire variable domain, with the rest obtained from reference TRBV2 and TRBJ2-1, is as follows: EPEVTQTPSHQVTQMGQEVILRCVPISNHLYFYWYRQILGQKVEFLVSFYNNEISEKSEIFDDQFSVERPDGSNFTLKIRSTKLEDSAMYFCASARPSGTLYNEQFFGPGTRLTVL.